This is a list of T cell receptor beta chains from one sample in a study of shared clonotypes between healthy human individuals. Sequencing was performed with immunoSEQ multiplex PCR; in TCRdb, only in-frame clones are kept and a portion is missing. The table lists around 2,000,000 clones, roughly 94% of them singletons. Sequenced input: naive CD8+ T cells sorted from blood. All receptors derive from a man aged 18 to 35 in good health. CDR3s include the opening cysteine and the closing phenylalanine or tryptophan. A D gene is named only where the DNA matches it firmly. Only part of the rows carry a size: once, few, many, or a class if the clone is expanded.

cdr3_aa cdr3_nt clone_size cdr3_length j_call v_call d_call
CASSLWSGEGRDEQFF TGTGCCAGCAGTTTATGGTCAGGGGAAGGGCGGGATGAGCAGTTCTTC NA 16 TRBJ2-1 TRBV27 NA
CASSPPGTGFDEQYF TGTGCCAGCTCACCACCCGGGACAGGTTTCGACGAGCAGTACTTC NA 15 TRBJ2-7 TRBV18 TRBD1
CSVEGGQHSGANVLTF TGCAGCGTTGAGGGAGGGCAGCACTCTGGGGCCAACGTCCTGACTTTC NA 16 TRBJ2-6 TRBV29-1 TRBD2
CASSSLRAGGDTGELFF TGTGCCAGCAGCTCCCTGAGAGCGGGAGGGGACACCGGGGAGCTGTTTTTT NA 17 TRBJ2-2 TRBV7-6 TRBD2
CASSFGLGESYEQYF TGTGCCAGCAGTTTCGGGTTGGGAGAGAGCTACGAGCAGTACTTC NA 15 TRBJ2-7 TRBV27 NA
CASSLGTGMTEAFF TGCGCCAGCAGTTTGGGGACCGGGATGACTGAAGCTTTCTTT few 14 TRBJ1-1 TRBV5-1 NA
CASSSSNTGELFF TGTGCCAGCAGCTCAAGTAACACCGGGGAGCTGTTTTTT NA 13 TRBJ2-2 TRBV11-2 NA
CASSEASGGAKNIQYF TGCGCCAGCAGTGAGGCTAGCGGGGGGGCCAAAAACATTCAGTACTTC NA 16 TRBJ2-4 TRBV10-1 TRBD2
CASNTGVYSNQPQHF TGTGCCAGTAATACAGGGGTTTATAGCAATCAGCCCCAGCATTTT NA 15 TRBJ1-5 TRBV19 TRBD1
CASSPHPTSLLYNEQFF TGTGCCAGCAGCCCCCACCCGACTAGCCTCCTGTACAATGAGCAGTTCTTC NA 17 TRBJ2-1 TRBV7-9 TRBD2
CASSYGAGPSDTQYF TGTGCCAGCAGTTACGGAGCGGGGCCATCGGATACGCAGTATTTT NA 15 TRBJ2-3 TRBV6-6 TRBD2
CASSLGPFNQPQHF TGTGCCAGCAGCTTGGGCCCCTTCAATCAGCCCCAGCATTTT NA 14 TRBJ1-5 TRBV5-5 NA
CASRGGFPSLYEQYF TGTGCCAGCAGGGGAGGATTCCCTAGCCTCTACGAGCAGTACTTC NA 15 TRBJ2-7 TRBV2 NA
CASSLWASGANVLTF TGTGCCAGCAGTTTATGGGCCTCTGGGGCCAACGTCCTGACTTTC NA 15 TRBJ2-6 TRBV27 NA
CASSQGGLWLPGGNQPQHF TGTGCCAGCAGCCAGGGGGGATTATGGTTGCCGGGGGGCAATCAGCCCCAGCATTTT NA 19 TRBJ1-5 TRBV2 TRBD1
CASSQVPDSTQYF TGCGCCAGCAGCCAAGTTCCTGACTCGACCCAGTACTTC NA 13 TRBJ2-5 TRBV4-1 NA
CASSPTQGWGSTDTQYF TGTGCCAGCAGTCCGACCCAGGGGTGGGGTAGCACAGATACGCAGTATTTT NA 17 TRBJ2-3 TRBV5-8 NA
CASSPVGGYQPQHF TGTGCCAGCAGCCCAGTTGGGGGCTATCAGCCCCAGCATTTT NA 14 TRBJ1-5 TRBV27 NA
CASSHGQGSEQYF TGTGCCAGCAGCCACGGACAGGGCTCCGAGCAGTACTTC once 13 TRBJ2-7 TRBV7-9 TRBD1
CASSLQGWNYGYTF TGTGCCAGCAGCTTACAGGGGTGGAACTATGGCTACACCTTC NA 14 TRBJ1-2 TRBV7-6 NA
CASSLTSSGQALGYTF TGTGCCAGCAGCCTCACCTCGTCGGGTCAGGCGCTTGGCTACACCTTC NA 16 TRBJ1-2 TRBV5-5 NA
CASSQGDSSYEQYF TGTGCCAGCAGCCAAGGGGACAGCTCCTACGAGCAGTACTTC NA 14 TRBJ2-7 TRBV4-2 TRBD1
CASSEGQGNSPLHF TGTGCCAGCAGCGAGGGACAGGGTAATTCACCCCTCCACTTT NA 14 TRBJ1-6 TRBV7-9 TRBD1
CASSPSGQMNSPLHF TGTGCCAGCAGCCCCTCCGGACAGATGAATTCACCCCTCCACTTT NA 15 TRBJ1-6 TRBV9 NA
CASSLEGVLQETQYF TGTGCCAGCAGCTTAGAAGGGGTGCTCCAAGAGACCCAGTACTTC NA 15 TRBJ2-5 TRBV7-9 NA
CAISRDSQGETQYF TGTGCCATCAGTCGGGACTCCCAAGGGGAGACCCAGTACTTC NA 14 TRBJ2-5 TRBV10-3 NA
CASRARGLRAEAFF TGCGCCAGCAGGGCGAGGGGTTTACGGGCTGAAGCTTTCTTT NA 14 TRBJ1-1 TRBV5-1 NA
CASSYAGDGSQPQHF TGTGCCAGCAGTTACGCAGGGGATGGTAGTCAGCCCCAGCATTTT NA 15 TRBJ1-5 TRBV6-6 NA
CASSLTAGINSPLHF TGTGCCAGCAGTTTAACGGCAGGGATCAATTCACCCCTCCACTTT NA 15 TRBJ1-6 TRBV28 NA
CASSLRTSGTDTQYF TGTGCCAGCAGCTTAAGGACTAGCGGTACAGATACGCAGTATTTT NA 15 TRBJ2-3 TRBV13 TRBD2
CASSQDQDGDSYEQYF TGCGCCAGCAGCCAAGATCAGGATGGGGACTCCTACGAGCAGTACTTC NA 16 TRBJ2-7 TRBV4-3 NA
CASSNPGLAGYEQYF TGTGCCAGCAGTAATCCGGGACTAGCGGGTTACGAGCAGTACTTC NA 15 TRBJ2-7 TRBV6-5 TRBD2
CASSARDSPGAEAFF TGTGCCAGTAGTGCCCGGGACAGCCCTGGAGCTGAAGCTTTCTTT NA 15 TRBJ1-1 TRBV19 TRBD1
CASSLQGGTEAFF TGCGCCAGCAGCCTACAGGGGGGAACTGAAGCTTTCTTT NA 13 TRBJ1-1 TRBV4-1 TRBD1
CASSDNNYGYTF TGTGCCAGCAGTGACAATAACTATGGCTACACCTTC NA 12 TRBJ1-2 TRBV6-4 NA
CASSAVTSGLYEQYF TGCGCCAGCAGTGCGGTGACTAGCGGGCTCTACGAGCAGTACTTC NA 15 TRBJ2-7 TRBV10-2 TRBD2
CASSSDLETQYF TGTGCCAGCAGTTCCGATTTGGAAACCCAGTACTTC NA 12 TRBJ2-5 TRBV7-9 NA
CASSLLVDTEAFF TGTGCCAGCAGTTTATTAGTGGACACTGAAGCTTTCTTT NA 13 TRBJ1-1 TRBV27 NA
CASSDPRTGSYEQYF TGTGCCAGCAGTGACCCCCGGACAGGATCCTACGAGCAGTACTTC NA 15 TRBJ2-7 TRBV6-1 TRBD1
CASSLLRTPEGEQYF TGTGCCAGCAGCCTCCTAAGGACGCCCGAGGGAGAGCAGTACTTC NA 15 TRBJ2-7 TRBV6-1 NA
CASSQDPGGSNQPQHF TGCGCCAGCAGCCAAGATCCCGGGGGTAGCAATCAGCCCCAGCATTTT NA 16 TRBJ1-5 TRBV4-1 NA
CASSQDLAGGREQYF TGCGCCAGCAGCCAAGATCTAGCGGGAGGTCGGGAGCAGTACTTC NA 15 TRBJ2-7 TRBV4-3 TRBD2
CASSSGEGLNEQFF TGTGCCAGTAGTAGCGGAGAGGGCCTCAATGAGCAGTTCTTC NA 14 TRBJ2-1 TRBV19 NA
CASSQDMGAGNTIYF TGCGCCAGCAGCCAAGATATGGGGGCTGGAAACACCATATATTTT NA 15 TRBJ1-3 TRBV4-3 NA
CASSSHPLGRTDTQYF TGTGCCAGCAGCTCCCACCCGCTGGGACGCACAGATACGCAGTATTTT NA 16 TRBJ2-3 TRBV11-2 NA
CASSKRGKKGSSYNSPLHF TGTGCCAGCAGCAAAAGGGGGAAGAAAGGCAGCTCCTATAATTCACCCCTCCACTTT NA 19 TRBJ1-6 TRBV21-1 NA
CSVDQGTTDTQYF TGCAGCGTTGATCAGGGTACCACAGATACGCAGTATTTT NA 13 TRBJ2-3 TRBV29-1 NA
CASSLEDNEQFF TGTGCCAGCAGCTTAGAAGACAATGAGCAGTTCTTC few 12 TRBJ2-1 TRBV7-9 NA
CASSRTGFGDEKLFF TGCGCCAGCAGCCGGACAGGATTTGGGGATGAAAAACTGTTTTTT NA 15 TRBJ1-4 TRBV5-1 TRBD1
CASSLEWRRTDTQYF TGTGCCAGCAGCTTAGAGTGGCGGCGCACAGATACGCAGTATTTT NA 15 TRBJ2-3 TRBV11-2 NA
CASSLGQTFQETQYF TGCGCCAGCAGCCTGGGACAGACTTTCCAAGAGACCCAGTACTTC NA 15 TRBJ2-5 TRBV5-1 TRBD1
CASSLYVSRGPNEQYF TGTGCCAGCAGCTTATATGTATCCAGGGGACCGAACGAGCAGTACTTC NA 16 TRBJ2-7 TRBV11-2 NA
CASSLVRAGVYEQYF TGTGCCAGCAGTTTAGTTCGGGCAGGAGTCTACGAGCAGTACTTC once 15 TRBJ2-7 TRBV28 NA
CASSLVGYSDYEQYF TGTGCCAGCAGTTTAGTAGGCTACAGCGATTACGAGCAGTACTTC NA 15 TRBJ2-7 TRBV27 NA
CASSDGGNWGTDTQYF TGCGCCAGCAGTGATGGGGGCAACTGGGGCACAGATACGCAGTATTTT NA 16 TRBJ2-3 TRBV10-1 NA
CASSQESSGGRRELFF TGCGCCAGCAGCCAAGAATCCAGCGGAGGACGAAGGGAGCTGTTTTTT NA 16 TRBJ2-2 TRBV4-3 NA
CASSLEVGNTEAFF TGCGCCAGCAGCTTGGAAGTCGGTAACACTGAAGCTTTCTTT NA 14 TRBJ1-1 TRBV5-1 NA
CASSPYSGLAHEQYF TGTGCCAGCAGTCCCTACTCAGGACTAGCTCACGAGCAGTACTTC NA 15 TRBJ2-7 TRBV27 TRBD2
CASSLQGQTEAFF TGCGCCAGCAGCTTGCAAGGACAGACTGAAGCTTTCTTT NA 13 TRBJ1-1 TRBV5-1 NA